The rows below give T cell receptor beta chains drawn from one sample of a study of early T cells in non-severe SARS-CoV-2 infection. Each CDR3 protein gets one entry after TCRdb re-called the 5' RACE reads with MiXCR. The profile shows about 60,000 distinct CDR3 sequences, 8.5% to 10% of them singletons. Sequencing input: whole blood. Every receptor here comes from an adult who was a healthcare worker with PCR-confirmed SARS-CoV-2 infection or an uninfected control (not recorded which). Both conserved end residues are trimmed from each CDR3. The D gene is left open where the match is weak. Some rows have no size entry. The others give once, few or many, or a class for an expanded clone.

clone size,D gene,V gene,J gene,CDR3 protein
few,.,TRBV5-4,TRBJ2-2,VSSLGEVSTGELF
many,TRBD2,TRBV10-3,TRBJ2-1,AISESGGSSYNEQF
many,.,TRBV20-1,TRBJ2-1,SARLRPLNEQF
many,.,TRBV6-5,TRBJ1-2,ASRANSGVRT
many,.,TRBV10-3,TRBJ1-5,AMANGAHQPQH
few,.,TRBV10-2,TRBJ1-5,ASRDTGSQPQH
many,.,TRBV29-1,TRBJ2-1,SVDDEQF
.,.,TRBV5-1,TRBJ2-1,ATRCDEQF
few,TRBD1,TRBV7-9,TRBJ2-1,ASSRDRGSYNEQF
many,.,TRBV21-1,TRBJ1-4,ASSNEADPGEKLF
many,.,TRBV9,TRBJ2-1,ASSVETSTFNEQF
many,.,TRBV29-1,TRBJ2-5,SVQGYETQY
few,.,TRBV5-1,TRBJ1-2,ATKTGPLTTYGYT
few,TRBD1,TRBV6-6,TRBJ1-6,ASRRTGANSPLH
many,TRBD1,TRBV7-2,TRBJ2-5,ASDRGETQY
many,.,TRBV7-7,TRBJ2-2,ATGETGELF
few,.,TRBV27,TRBJ1-6,ASRNLGRDNSPLH
many,.,TRBV11-2,TRBJ1-5,ASRGRANQPQH
.,.,TRBV7-9,TRBJ2-7,ASSLRGVQGNRQY